The rows below give T cell receptor beta chains drawn from one sample of a study of T cell responses to AZD1222 COVID-19 vaccine. This table comes from immunoSEQ multiplex PCR, and its TCRdb copy is limited to in-frame clones, with some not included. The profile shows approximately 76,000 clones, around four fifths of them singletons. Sequenced material: peripheral blood, taken on day 0 of AZD1222 vaccination. These receptors all stem from an adult in good health. CDR3s include the opening cysteine and the closing phenylalanine or tryptophan. A D gene is named only where the DNA matches it firmly. Clone size is not always given. Where it is, it says once, few, many or a class for expanded clones.

>TRBV6-2/TRBV6-3|TRBD2|TRBJ2-3|19|.
TGTGCCAGCAGTTACGGTTTGTCAGTCCCGGGACTAGCTGCAGATACGCAGTATTTT
CASSYGLSVPGLAADTQYF
>TRBV11-2|TRBD2|TRBJ2-1|14|.
TGTGCCAGCACAGCGGGACTGCGGGACAATGAGCAGTTCTTC
CASTAGLRDNEQFF
>TRBV7-2|.|TRBJ1-3|16|.
TGTGCCAGCAGCTTAGCAGGGACCGGCTCTGGAAACACCATATATTTT
CASSLAGTGSGNTIYF
>TRBV19|.|TRBJ2-7|14|.
TGTGCCAGTAGTATAATGGACCGAGCCTACGAGCAGTACTTC
CASSIMDRAYEQYF
>TRBV19|.|TRBJ1-2|15|.
TGTGCCAGTAGCTCTCTAGGCGATGCGCGCTATGGCTACACCTTC
CASSSLGDARYGYTF
>TRBV5-1|.|TRBJ1-2|14|.
TGCGCCAGCAGCTTGGTACCAGAAAACTATGGCTACACCTTC
CASSLVPENYGYTF
>TRBV4-3|TRBD1|TRBJ1-5|15|medium-sized
TGCGCCAGCAGCCAGAATACAGGGGTCAATCAGCCCCAGCATTTT
CASSQNTGVNQPQHF
>TRBV6-2/TRBV6-3|.|TRBJ2-6|16|few
TGTGCCAGCAGCCCTGAGGGGATTTGGGGGGCCAACGTCCTGACTTTC
CASSPEGIWGANVLTF
>TRBV2|TRBD2|TRBJ2-1|15|.
TGTGCCAGCAGTCGGCCCAAGGGAGGGTCCGATGAGCAGTTCTTC
CASSRPKGGSDEQFF
>TRBV21-1|.|TRBJ2-5|16|.
TGTGCCAGCAGCGCCCCCCCCGGGCAGGGTCGAGAGACCCAGTACTTC
CASSAPPGQGRETQYF
>TRBV6-1|.|TRBJ1-2|14|.
TGTGCCAGCAGTGAAGAACGGACAACTGGTGGCTACACCTTC
CASSEERTTGGYTF
>TRBV11-2|TRBD2|TRBJ2-3|18|.
TGTGCCAGCAGTTGGAAAGTTTATAGCGGGGGAGGAGGGGATACGCAGTATTTT
CASSWKVYSGGGGDTQYF
>TRBV6-5|TRBD1|TRBJ2-7|15|.
TGTGCCAGCAGTATTACAGGGGGCGACTCCTACGAGCAGTACTTC
CASSITGGDSYEQYF
>TRBV9|TRBD2|TRBJ2-3|15|.
TGTGCCAGCAGCGAGACTAGCGATGACACAGATACGCAGTATTTT
CASSETSDDTDTQYF
>TRBV4-3|.|TRBJ2-7|17|.
TGCGCCAGCAGCCAAGATTGGAACCCGGCATCTTGGGACGAGCAGTACTTC
CASSQDWNPASWDEQYF
>TRBV7-7|TRBD1|TRBJ2-5|15|once
TGTGCTAGCAGCTTCGGGACAGGGTGGGAAGAGACCCAGTACTTC
CASSFGTGWEETQYF
>TRBV18|.|TRBJ2-7|13|.
TGTGCCAGCTCACCTCCAGGCCCCTACGAGCAGTACTTC
CASSPPGPYEQYF
>TRBV5-6|.|TRBJ1-2|14|.
TGTGCCAGCAGCGTACAGGGAATTAACTATGGCTACACCTTC
CASSVQGINYGYTF
>TRBV7-6|.|TRBJ2-1|13|.
TGTGCCAGCAGTGAGGGGGGCCACAATGAGCAGTTCTTC
CASSEGGHNEQFF
>TRBV2|TRBD1|TRBJ2-1|15|.
TGTGCCAGCAGTGATAGGGACAGTCGGTACAATGAGCAGTTCTTC
CASSDRDSRYNEQFF
>TRBV12-5|.|TRBJ1-5|13|few
TGTGCTAGTGGTTTGGGAACTGGGGAGCCCCAGCATTTT
CASGLGTGEPQHF